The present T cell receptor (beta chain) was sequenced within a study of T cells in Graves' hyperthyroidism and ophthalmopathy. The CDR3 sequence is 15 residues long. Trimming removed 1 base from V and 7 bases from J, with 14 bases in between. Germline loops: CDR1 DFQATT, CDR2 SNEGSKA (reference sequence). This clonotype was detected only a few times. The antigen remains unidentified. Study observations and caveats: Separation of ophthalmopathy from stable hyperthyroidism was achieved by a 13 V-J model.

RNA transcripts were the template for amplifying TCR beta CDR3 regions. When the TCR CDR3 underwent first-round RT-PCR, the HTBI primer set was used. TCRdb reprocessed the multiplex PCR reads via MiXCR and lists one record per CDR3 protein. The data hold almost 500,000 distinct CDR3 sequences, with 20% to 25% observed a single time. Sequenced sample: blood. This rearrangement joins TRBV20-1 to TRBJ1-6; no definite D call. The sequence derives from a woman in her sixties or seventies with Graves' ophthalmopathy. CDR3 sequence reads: CSARVGASGNSPLHF. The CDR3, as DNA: TGCAGTGCTAGAGTAGGTGCTTCGGGGAATTCACCCCTCCACTTT.